This TCR beta chain was documented in a study of blood T cell repertoires in COVID-19. Background on the study: COVID-19 samples, acute and convalescent, were from the United States, Italy and Spain. From T cells, B-cell-depleted T cells, or PBMCs came the material, which was cDNA or gDNA.

Under the authors' procedure: Estimated nucleated cell counts came from reference gene primer amplification. The assay was immunoSEQ multiplex PCR, and TCRdb's table has in-frame clones only and misses some. V and J calls and clone size come straight from that table; D and trimming were deduced from the DNA. Of 85,000 to 100,000 clones in the sample, less than 85% were seen once. Trimming cost V 3 bases and J 7 bases; bases outside gene matches: 10. CDR1 SGHRS and CDR2 YFSETQ come from the germline V gene. The CDR3 covers 17 residues. Sample: peripheral blood. This chain joins TRBV5-1 and TRBJ2-1, with 13 bases fitting TRBD2. The receptor comes from a man aged 50 to 59 who had recovered from COVID-19. The CDR3 DNA reads TGCGCCAGCAGCTCTTGGCGGCGGACTAGCGGGAGTAATGAGCAGTTCTTC. This sequence encodes CASSSWRRTSGSNEQFF.